This is a list of T cell receptor beta chains from one sample in a study of blood T cell repertoires in COVID-19. Only in-frame clones appear in the TCRdb table, and some are missing; sequencing was by immunoSEQ multiplex PCR. The table records approximately 100,000 clones, more than 70% of them present only once. Sequencing used peripheral blood. These receptors came from a woman aged 30 to 39 with acute or convalescent COVID-19. The CDR3 runs from the conserved cysteine through the conserved F or W. The D gene is left open where the match is weak. Rows give clone size only sometimes, using once, few, many, or a class for an expanded clone.

j_gene | abundance | d_gene | v_gene | CDR3aa | CDR3nt
TRBJ2-3 | - | TRBD2 | TRBV5-1 | CASSSMTSGGVTDTQYF | TGCGCCAGCAGCTCCATGACTAGCGGGGGGGTCACAGATACGCAGTATTTT
TRBJ2-7 | - | - | TRBV11-2 | CASSFGRGTYEQYF | TGTGCCAGCAGCTTCGGCAGGGGCACCTACGAGCAGTACTTC
TRBJ2-5 | - | - | TRBV14 | CASSQGQIQETQYF | TGTGCCAGCAGCCAAGGGCAGATTCAAGAGACCCAGTACTTC
TRBJ2-7 | few | TRBD2 | TRBV2 | CASISGGSYEQYF | TGTGCCAGCATTAGCGGGGGTTCCTACGAGCAGTACTTC
TRBJ1-5 | few | TRBD1 | TRBV28 | CASSQGAGNQPQHF | TGTGCCAGCAGTCAGGGGGCGGGCAATCAGCCCCAGCATTTT
TRBJ1-1 | - | - | TRBV5-1 | CASSPLGPFFNAEAFF | TGCGCCAGCAGCCCCCTGGGGCCCTTTTTCAACGCTGAAGCTTTCTTT
TRBJ1-1 | - | - | TRBV29-1 | CSVFQDSNTEAFF | TGCAGCGTCTTCCAGGACAGCAACACTGAAGCTTTCTTT
TRBJ2-3 | few | - | TRBV19 | CASSPGRAAGTDTQYF | TGTGCCAGTAGTCCGGGAAGAGCGGCGGGCACAGATACGCAGTATTTT
TRBJ2-7 | - | - | TRBV5-8 | CASSFYRGIYEQYF | TGTGCCAGCAGCTTTTATCGAGGTATCTACGAGCAGTACTTC
TRBJ2-3 | - | TRBD2 | TRBV9 | CASSPGLESTDTQYF | TGTGCCAGCAGCCCCGGACTAGAGAGCACAGATACGCAGTATTTT
TRBJ1-1 | - | TRBD1 | TRBV9 | CASSPKTGGNTEAFF | TGTGCCAGCAGCCCCAAAACAGGGGGGAACACTGAAGCTTTCTTT
TRBJ1-1 | - | TRBD1 | TRBV18 | CASSPQGEGDTEAFF | TGTGCCAGCTCACCCCAGGGGGAAGGGGACACTGAAGCTTTCTTT
TRBJ1-5 | - | - | TRBV6-5 | CASSTSVDQPQHF | TGTGCCAGCAGTACGTCAGTTGATCAGCCCCAGCATTTT
TRBJ2-7 | few | - | TRBV12-3/TRBV12-4 | CASSLRPDIEQYF | TGTGCCAGCAGTTTAAGGCCAGACATCGAGCAGTACTTC
TRBJ1-6 | - | - | TRBV5-4 | CASSLNEQGNSPLHF | TGTGCCAGCAGCTTGAACGAACAGGGCAATTCACCCCTCCACTTT
TRBJ2-3 | few | - | TRBV10-1 | CASSSHSSTDTQYF | TGCGCCAGCTCTAGTCATTCTAGCACAGATACGCAGTATTTT
TRBJ2-7 | - | - | TRBV28 | CASSVGTGVAYEQYF | TGTGCCTCCTCCGTGGGGACGGGGGTCGCCTACGAGCAGTACTTC
TRBJ2-3 | - | TRBD2 | TRBV7-9 | CASSLKGGGFPESTDTQYF | TGTGCCAGCAGCTTAAAGGGCGGGGGGTTCCCGGAGAGCACAGATACGCAGTATTTT
TRBJ2-2 | - | TRBD2 | TRBV3-1/TRBV3-2 | CASSQDLSVAGPSTGELFF | TGTGCCAGCAGCCAAGATCTTTCCGTAGCGGGGCCTTCCACCGGGGAGCTGTTTTTT
TRBJ2-7 | - | TRBD1 | TRBV27 | CASSVDRTGTYEQYF | TGTGCCAGCAGTGTCGACAGGACAGGGACCTACGAGCAGTACTTC